The clone carrying this T cell receptor (beta chain) was counted many times. The data belong to a study of T-cell memory formation after mild COVID-19. MiXCR, applied by TCRdb to the 5' RACE reads, yields one record per CDR3 protein. The data hold about 49,000 distinct CDR3 sequences, with 25% to 35% observed a single time. Sequencing was carried out using PBMCs or a T cell subset sorted from them (not recorded which). The source is a man aged 18 to 30 who had mild COVID-19 (a few samples of this study predate the infection). Cell type and time point are not known.

The CDR3 region is CASSETSGGAHEQFF. CDR3 nucleotide sequence: TGTGCCAGCAGTGAAACTAGCGGGGGGGCACATGAGCAGTTCTTC. The V and J genes are TRBV6-4 and TRBJ2-1; 13 bases are shared with TRBD2. The CDR3 is made up of 15 amino acids. Germline V lookup: CDR1 MRHNA, CDR2 SNTAGT. Germline trimming cut 3 bases from V and 8 bases from J; bases unmatched to any gene: 4.